This T cell receptor beta chain was identified in a study of blood T cell repertoires in COVID-19 (TCRdb year 2020). In the study overall: Samples covering the acute and convalescent phases of COVID-19 were provided by collaborators in the United States, Italy and Spain. Deeply sampled blood TCRbeta repertoires from subjects exposed to, actively infected with, or recovered from COVID-19 were included in the dataset. The samples were drawn from the first 160 participants of the ongoing ImmuneRACE study and from 950 to 1,500 subjects provided by 6 global collaborators. The material from the prospective study consisted of cDNA or gDNA derived from T cells, B-cell-depleted T cells, or PBMCs. Where available, HLA class I and class II types were obtained from metadata supplied by the sample provider rather than from assay-based typing. The sample metadata nearly always contained a de-identified subject ID, COVID-19 status, age in years and sex. The repertoires were released in a freely available public database intended as a resource for research on the immune response to SARS-CoV-2.

On this clone: Its antigen remains undetermined. The record has no base qualities; no much larger clone is one base away.

TCRbeta CDR3 regions were amplified from genomic DNA by means of the immunoSEQ Assay, a bias-controlled multiplex PCR. The original pipeline was this. Nucleated cell counts per sample were estimated from amplification of reference gene primers within the assay. To quantify the absolute abundance of each unique TCRbeta CDR3 rearrangement, sequence reads were collapsed and filtered. For each sample, productive Simpson clonality was calculated by taking the square root of Simpson's diversity index across productive rearrangements. TCRdb took this table from immuneACCESS and kept in-frame rearrangements with V and J called. Such tables lack part of the clones; where checked against another copy, unresolved V genes explain under half of the gap, and the rest is unexplained. Clone size and V and J calls were adopted from that table, with D and trimming inferred from the DNA. The sample table lists some 68,000 clones, about 79% of them with a count of one. The leading ten clones occupy under 30% of the sample.

Collaborating institutions collected whole blood in K2EDTA tubes following their own protocols. For TCRbeta analysis, collaborator samples were shipped as frozen whole blood, as isolated PBMCs, or as DNA extracted from either sample type. Looking up the germline V gene (reference sequence) yields CDR1 MNHEY and CDR2 SMNVEV. The germline ends are 14 bases apart after V is trimmed by 4 bases and J by 7 bases. Inclusive of the bounding cysteine and phenylalanine, the CDR3 is 14 residues long. Only the CDR3 DNA stays, 42 bases, in frame from base 1. What the authors observed across the whole study: The quantity of clinical and demographic metadata differed by source and by participant and was supplied without curation.

Sequenced material: peripheral blood. The sequence joins TRBV27 to TRBJ2-1; TRBD2 is a weak D gene call, 6 bases matching. This receptor was taken from a man between 65 and 85 years old with acute or convalescent COVID-19. At the DNA level, the sequence is TGTGCCAGCAGTTCCCGATATCGGGGGAATGAGCAGTTCTTC. Its protein product is CASSSRYRGNEQFF.